One sample yielded the 14 T cell receptor beta chains listed below, sequenced in a study of blood T cell repertoires in COVID-19. Profiling relied on immunoSEQ multiplex PCR, and the TCRdb table lists in-frame clones only, not all of them. This repertoire shows about 83,000 clones, approximately 90% found once; its top ten account for 5% to 5.5%. What was sequenced was peripheral blood. Source of these receptors: a man aged 55 to 70 with acute or convalescent COVID-19.

The chain employs TRBV5-6 and TRBJ2-2; the match to TRBD1 covers 8 bases. The trim removed 2 bases at V and 4 bases at J, leaving 4 bases unmatched. Germline V CDR1 and CDR2: SGHDT, YYEEEE. CDR3 length: 15 amino acids. In nucleotides, the CDR3 is TGTGCCAGCAGCTTCACAGGGGGTGGCACCGGGGAGCTGTTTTTT. Encoded protein: CASSFTGGGTGELFF.

This clone turned up a few times. The chain has TRBV10-2 and TRBJ2-1; TRBD2 aligns across 8 bases. This CDR3 contains 15 residues. V gave up 4 bases and J gave up 7 bases; unmatched junction bases: 9. Per the germline V gene, CDR1 is WSHSY and CDR2 is SAAADI. This CDR3 reads CASSVGRGVLNEQFF. DNA of the CDR3: TGCGCCAGCAGTGTCGGGCGGGGGGTCCTGAATGAGCAGTTCTTC.

Details on this clone: The sample carries other DNA sequences with the same CDR3. As DNA, the CDR3 is TGTGCCAGCTCACCAACGGAGGGGAACACTGAAGCTTTCTTT. Amino acids: CASSPTEGNTEAFF. The chain couples TRBV18 to TRBJ1-1; no reliable D call. The germline gives CDR1 KGHSH, CDR2 LQKENI. This CDR3 spans 14 amino acids. V gave up 2 bases and J gave up 1 base, with 8 bases separating them.

This clone was observed once. The chain uses TRBV20-1 and TRBJ1-1, with D possibly matching TRBD1 (6 bases). Trimming cost V 3 bases and J 5 bases, with 16 bases left between them. Germline values: CDR1 DFQATT, CDR2 SNEGSKA (reference sequence). The CDR3 is 14 amino acids. The DNA of the CDR3 is TGCAGTGCTAGTCTTGTACAGGGAAAAACTGAAGCTTTCTTT. This codes for CSASLVQGKTEAFF.

The chain joins TRBV6-2 or TRBV6-3 to TRBJ1-4; D unclear. V lost 5 bases and J 8 bases, leaving 15 bases between the germline ends. This CDR3 is built from 14 residues. CDR1 and CDR2 (germline): MNHEY, SVGEGT. The DNA for the CDR3 is TGTGCCAGCAGTACCGGACTGGGGAGGGAAAAACTGTTTTTT. Encoded protein: CASSTGLGREKLFF.

V is TRBV5-6 and J is TRBJ1-3; D possibly corresponds to TRBD1 (5 bases). This CDR3 is 15 amino acids long. Germline CDR1 and CDR2: SGHDT and YYEEEE. Trimming cost V 0 bases and J 2 bases, with 9 bases left between them. CDR3 coding DNA: TGTGCCAGCAGCTTGGTCGACAGAGCTGGAAACACCATATATTTT. As protein: CASSLVDRAGNTIYF.

CDR3 sequence (DNA): TGTGCCAGCAGCCAAGCACGGGACAGTTCTTCTAACTATGGCTACACCTTC. Protein product: CASSQARDSSSNYGYTF. This chain uses TRBV14 with TRBJ1-2, with 7 bases lining up with TRBD1. The CDR3 is 17 residues long. Germline V gives CDR1 SGHDN, CDR2 FVKESK. J lost 0 bases, V lost 1 base, and 8 bases had no gene match. The full variable domain, in which reference TRBV14 and TRBJ1-2 provide the parts outside the CDR3, is EAGVTQFPSHSVIEKGQTVTLRCDPISGHDNLYWYRRVMGKEIKFLLHFVKESKQDESGMPNNRFLAERTGGTYSTLKVQPAELEDSGVYFCASSQARDSSSNYGYTFGSGTRLTVV.

The chain combines TRBV9 with TRBJ2-5, with a tentative D call TRBD2 (6 bases). The CDR3 length is 14 residues. Trimming removed 1 base at V and 2 bases at J, with 9 bases between. CDR1 and CDR2 (germline): SGDLS, YYNGEE. The CDR3 loop reads CASSVSGQQETQYF. As DNA, the CDR3 is TGTGCCAGCAGCGTAAGCGGGCAACAAGAGACCCAGTACTTC. Drawing the rest from reference TRBV9 and TRBJ2-5, the complete variable domain is DSGVTQTPKHLITATGQRVTLRCSPRSGDLSVYWYQQSLDQGLQFLIQYYNGEERAKGNILERFSAQQFPDLHSELNLSSLELGDSALYFCASSVSGQQETQYFGPGTRLLVL.

In its sample, this clone was seen a few times. CDR3 residues: CATSPGNYGYTF. CDR3 in DNA: TGTGCCACCAGTCCAGGGAACTATGGCTACACCTTC. V usage is TRBV24-1 and J usage is TRBJ1-2, with a weak D call TRBD1 (5 bases). The CDR3 is made up of 12 amino acids. V lost 6 bases to trimming and J lost 2 bases, with 6 bases between them. In germline, CDR1 is KGHDR, CDR2 SFDVKD.

This clone appeared a single time. The V gene is TRBV7-9, the J gene TRBJ2-5; D is perhaps TRBD2 (6 bases). V shed 1 base and J shed 9 bases, with 21 bases lying between them. CDR1 is SEHNR, CDR2 FQNEAQ, per germline (reference sequence). This CDR3 is built from 16 residues. The DNA of the CDR3 is TGTGCCAGCAGCTTAGGGGGGGACCGTATGGGGAGACCCCAGTACTTC. This codes for CASSLGGDRMGRPQYF. The whole variable domain, remainder taken from reference TRBV7-9 and TRBJ2-5, is DTGVSQNPRHKITKRGQNVTFRCDPISEHNRLYWYRQTLGQGPEFLTYFQNEAQLEKSRLLSDRFSAERPKGSFSTLEIQRTEQGDSAMYLCASSLGGDRMGRPQYFGPGTRLLVL.

The V gene is TRBV19, the J gene TRBJ1-4; D call uncertain. CDR3 length: 16 amino acids. Trimming shortened V by 5 bases and J by 3 bases, and 16 bases separated the two germline ends. CDR1 is LNHDA, CDR2 SQIVND, per germline (reference sequence). CDR3 sequence: CASSGGLFLANEKLFF. The DNA of the CDR3 is TGTGCCAGTAGTGGCGGGCTTTTTTTGGCTAATGAAAAACTGTTTTTT. Variable domain in full (rest from reference TRBV19 and TRBJ1-4): DGGITQSPKYLFRKEGQNVTLSCEQNLNHDAMYWYRQDPGQGLRLIYYSQIVNDFQKGDIAEGYSVSREKKESFPLTVTSAQKNPTAFYLCASSGGLFLANEKLFFGSGTQLSVL.

The chain recombines TRBV7-2 with TRBJ2-7; 16 bases match TRBD2. The CDR3 is 16 residues long. Germline trimming cut 4 bases from V and 4 bases from J; bases unmatched to any gene: 4. Germline CDR1 and CDR2: SGHTA and FQGNSA. The CDR3 loop reads CASSSPGLAGGYEQYF. CDR3 DNA sequence: TGTGCCAGCAGCTCTCCGGGACTAGCGGGGGGGTACGAGCAGTACTTC.

The chain combines TRBV19 with TRBJ2-2; perhaps TRBD2 as D (5 bases). Germline V gene lookup returns CDR1 LNHDA and CDR2 SQIVND (reference sequence). Trimming took 2 bases from V and 0 from J, leaving 10 bases between them. The CDR3 contains 16 residues. For the CDR3, the DNA is TGTGCCAGTAGTATACAAGGGCGGGCGAACACCGGGGAGCTGTTTTTT. As protein: CASSIQGRANTGELFF. The whole variable domain, remainder taken from reference TRBV19 and TRBJ2-2, is DGGITQSPKYLFRKEGQNVTLSCEQNLNHDAMYWYRQDPGQGLRLIYYSQIVNDFQKGDIAEGYSVSREKKESFPLTVTSAQKNPTAFYLCASSIQGRANTGELFFGEGSRLTVL.

The J gene is TRBJ2-7, the V gene TRBV4-3; a weak D match, TRBD2 (5 bases). The CDR3 has 14 amino acids. Germline CDR1 LGHNA, CDR2 YSLEER. V gave up 0 bases and J gave up 1 base, with 7 bases separating them. Here the CDR3 reads CASSQDPGSYEQYF. The CDR3 DNA follows: TGCGCCAGCAGCCAAGATCCGGGATCCTACGAGCAGTACTTC.